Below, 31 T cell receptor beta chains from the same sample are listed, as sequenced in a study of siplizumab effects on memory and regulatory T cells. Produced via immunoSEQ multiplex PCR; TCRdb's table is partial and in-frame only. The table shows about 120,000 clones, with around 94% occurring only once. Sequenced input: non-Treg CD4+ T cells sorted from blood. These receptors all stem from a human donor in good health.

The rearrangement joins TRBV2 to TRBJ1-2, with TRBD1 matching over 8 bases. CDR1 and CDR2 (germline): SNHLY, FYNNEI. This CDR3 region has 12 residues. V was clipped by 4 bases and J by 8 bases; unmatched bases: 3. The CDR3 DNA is TGTGCCAGCAGTGGGACAGGGAGGGGCTACACCTTC. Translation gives CASSGTGRGYTF.

Written as DNA, the CDR3 is TGTGCCAGCAGCTTAGAATCCCCGGCGTTGAGCAATCAGCCCCAGCATTTT. This codes for CASSLESPALSNQPQHF. The chain combines TRBV11-2 with TRBJ1-5, with no clear D. Per germline, CDR1 SGHAT and CDR2 FQNNGV. Trimming stripped 0 bases from V and 1 base from J, with 13 bases between. This CDR3 is built from 17 residues.

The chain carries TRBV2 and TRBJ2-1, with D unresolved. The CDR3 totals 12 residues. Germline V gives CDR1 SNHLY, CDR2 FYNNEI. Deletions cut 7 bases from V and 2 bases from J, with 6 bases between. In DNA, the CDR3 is TGTGCCAGCACTTTGACCTACAATGAGCAGTTCTTC. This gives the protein CASTLTYNEQFF.

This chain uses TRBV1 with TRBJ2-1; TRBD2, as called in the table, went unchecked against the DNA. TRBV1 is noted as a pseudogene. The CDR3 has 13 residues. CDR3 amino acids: CTSSRASYNEQFF. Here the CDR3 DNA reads TGCACCAGCAGCCGAGCTAGCTACAATGAGCAGTTCTTC.

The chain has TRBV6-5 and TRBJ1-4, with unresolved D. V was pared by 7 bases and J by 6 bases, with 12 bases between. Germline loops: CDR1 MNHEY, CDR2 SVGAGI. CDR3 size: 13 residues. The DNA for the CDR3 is TGTGCCAGCAAAATAGGAACGCATGAAAAACTGTTTTTT. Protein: CASKIGTHEKLFF.

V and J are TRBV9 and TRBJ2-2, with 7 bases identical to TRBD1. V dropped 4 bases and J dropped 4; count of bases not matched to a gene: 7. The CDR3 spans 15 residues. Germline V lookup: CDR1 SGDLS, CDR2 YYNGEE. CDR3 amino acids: CASSKNRGSTGELFF. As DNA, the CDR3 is TGTGCCAGCAGCAAGAACAGGGGATCCACCGGGGAGCTGTTTTTT.

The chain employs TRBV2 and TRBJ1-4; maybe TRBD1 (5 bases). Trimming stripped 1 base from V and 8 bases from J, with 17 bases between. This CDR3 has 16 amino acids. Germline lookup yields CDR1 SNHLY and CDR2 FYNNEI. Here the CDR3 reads CASSEVERGSPEKLFF. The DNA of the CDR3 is TGTGCCAGCAGTGAAGTGGAAAGGGGCTCCCCCGAAAAACTGTTTTTT.

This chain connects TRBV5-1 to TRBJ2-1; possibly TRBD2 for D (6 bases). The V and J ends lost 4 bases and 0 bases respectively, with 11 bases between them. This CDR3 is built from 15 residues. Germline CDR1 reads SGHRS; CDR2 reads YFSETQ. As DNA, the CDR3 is TGCGCCAGCAGCGTGATCGGGAGCTCCTACAATGAGCAGTTCTTC. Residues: CASSVIGSSYNEQFF.

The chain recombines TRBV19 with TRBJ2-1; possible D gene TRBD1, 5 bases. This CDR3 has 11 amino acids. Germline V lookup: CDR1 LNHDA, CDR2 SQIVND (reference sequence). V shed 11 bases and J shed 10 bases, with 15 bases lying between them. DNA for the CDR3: TGTGCCTTTATAACAGGTAGCGAGCAGTTCTTC. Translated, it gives CAFITGSEQFF.

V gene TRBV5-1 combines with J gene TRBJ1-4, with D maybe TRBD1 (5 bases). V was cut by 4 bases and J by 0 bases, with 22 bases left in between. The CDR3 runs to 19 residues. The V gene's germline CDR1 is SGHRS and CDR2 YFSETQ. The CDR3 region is CASSPGRRTGGATNEKLFF. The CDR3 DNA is TGCGCCAGCAGCCCAGGGCGACGGACTGGTGGGGCAACTAATGAAAAACTGTTTTTT.

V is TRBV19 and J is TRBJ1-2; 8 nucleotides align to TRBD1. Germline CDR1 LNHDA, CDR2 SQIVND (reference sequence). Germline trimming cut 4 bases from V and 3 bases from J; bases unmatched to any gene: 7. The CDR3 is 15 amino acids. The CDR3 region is CASSTQGQGDYGYTF. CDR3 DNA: TGTGCCAGTAGTACCCAAGGACAGGGCGACTATGGCTACACCTTC.

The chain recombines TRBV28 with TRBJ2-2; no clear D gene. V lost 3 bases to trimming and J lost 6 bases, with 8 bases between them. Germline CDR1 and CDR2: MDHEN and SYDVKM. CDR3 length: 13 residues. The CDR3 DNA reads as TGTGCCAGCAGTTTCGGGCATGCCGGGGAGCTGTTTTTT. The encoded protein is CASSFGHAGELFF.

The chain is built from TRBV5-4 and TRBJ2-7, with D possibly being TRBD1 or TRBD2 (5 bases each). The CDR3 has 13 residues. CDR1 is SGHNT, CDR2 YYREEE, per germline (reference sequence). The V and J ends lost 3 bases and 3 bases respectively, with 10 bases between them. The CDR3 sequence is CASSWDGNYEQYF. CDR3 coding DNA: TGTGCCAGCAGCTGGGACGGAAACTACGAGCAGTACTTC.

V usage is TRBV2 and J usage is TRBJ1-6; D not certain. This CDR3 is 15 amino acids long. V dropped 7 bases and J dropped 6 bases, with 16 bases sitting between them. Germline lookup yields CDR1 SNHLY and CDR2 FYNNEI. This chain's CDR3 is CASISGGRSNSPLHF. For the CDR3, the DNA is TGTGCCAGCATCAGCGGAGGGAGATCTAATTCACCCCTCCACTTT.

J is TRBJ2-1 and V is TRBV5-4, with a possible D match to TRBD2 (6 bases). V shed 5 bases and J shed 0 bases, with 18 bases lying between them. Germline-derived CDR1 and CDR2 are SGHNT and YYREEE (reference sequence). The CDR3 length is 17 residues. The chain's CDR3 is CASRSWSGPNSYNEQFF. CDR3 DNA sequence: TGTGCCAGCAGGTCTTGGAGCGGGCCTAACTCCTACAATGAGCAGTTCTTC.

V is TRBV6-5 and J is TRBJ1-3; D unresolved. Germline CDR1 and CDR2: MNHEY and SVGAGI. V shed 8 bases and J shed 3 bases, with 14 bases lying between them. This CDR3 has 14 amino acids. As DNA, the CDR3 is TGTGCCAGCGGTCGGTCGGGGTATGGAAACACCATATATTTT. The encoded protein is CASGRSGYGNTIYF.

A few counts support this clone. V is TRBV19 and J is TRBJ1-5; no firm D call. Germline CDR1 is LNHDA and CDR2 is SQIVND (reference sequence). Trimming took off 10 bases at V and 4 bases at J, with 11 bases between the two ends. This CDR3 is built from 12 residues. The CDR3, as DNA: TGTGCCACCATGGATCTAAATCAGCCCCAGCATTTT. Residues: CATMDLNQPQHF. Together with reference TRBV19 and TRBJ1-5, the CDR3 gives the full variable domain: DGGITQSPKYLFRKEGQNVTLSCEQNLNHDAMYWYRQDPGQGLRLIYYSQIVNDFQKGDIAEGYSVSREKKESFPLTVTSAQKNPTAFYLCATMDLNQPQHFGDGTRLSIL.

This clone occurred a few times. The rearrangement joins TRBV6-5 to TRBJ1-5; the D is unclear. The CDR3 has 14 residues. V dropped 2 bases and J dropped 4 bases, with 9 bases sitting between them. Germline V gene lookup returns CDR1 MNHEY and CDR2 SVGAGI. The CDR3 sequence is CASSYGRENQPQHF. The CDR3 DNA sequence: TGTGCCAGCAGTTACGGACGGGAGAATCAGCCCCAGCATTTT.

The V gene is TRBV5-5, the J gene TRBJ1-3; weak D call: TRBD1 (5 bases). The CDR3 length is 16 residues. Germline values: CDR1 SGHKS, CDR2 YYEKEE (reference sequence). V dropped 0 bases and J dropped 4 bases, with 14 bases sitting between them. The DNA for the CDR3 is TGTGCCAGCAGCTTGGATGGAGGGGCGAGCGGAAACACCATATATTTT. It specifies CASSLDGGASGNTIYF.

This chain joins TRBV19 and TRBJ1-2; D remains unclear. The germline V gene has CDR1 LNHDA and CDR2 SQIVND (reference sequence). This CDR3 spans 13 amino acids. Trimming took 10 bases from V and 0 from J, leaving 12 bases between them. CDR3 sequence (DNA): TGTGCCATTAGGACCAGGACTAACTATGGCTACACCTTC. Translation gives CAIRTRTNYGYTF.

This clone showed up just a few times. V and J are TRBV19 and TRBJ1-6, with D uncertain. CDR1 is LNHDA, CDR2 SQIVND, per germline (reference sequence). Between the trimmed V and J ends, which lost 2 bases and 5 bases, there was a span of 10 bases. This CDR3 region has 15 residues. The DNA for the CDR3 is TGTGCCAGTAGTATATTAGTCGGAAATAATTCACCCCTCCACTTT. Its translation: CASSILVGNNSPLHF.

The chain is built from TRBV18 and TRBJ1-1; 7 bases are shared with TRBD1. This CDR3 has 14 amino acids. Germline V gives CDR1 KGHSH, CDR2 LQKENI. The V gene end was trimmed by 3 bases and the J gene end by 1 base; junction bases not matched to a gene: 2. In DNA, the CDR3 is TGTGCCAGCTCACCGGGACAGCCGAACACTGAAGCTTTCTTT. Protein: CASSPGQPNTEAFF.

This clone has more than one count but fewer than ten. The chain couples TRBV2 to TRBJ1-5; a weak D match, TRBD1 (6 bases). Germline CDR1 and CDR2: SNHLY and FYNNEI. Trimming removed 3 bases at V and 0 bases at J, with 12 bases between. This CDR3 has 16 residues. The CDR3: CASSEVQGFSNQPQHF. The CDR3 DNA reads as TGTGCCAGCAGTGAGGTACAGGGCTTTAGCAATCAGCCCCAGCATTTT.

The CDR3 DNA follows: TGTGCCAGTAGTGTCCAAAACTATGGCTACACCTTC. Its translation: CASSVQNYGYTF. The chain uses TRBV19 and TRBJ1-2, with D uncertain. This CDR3 spans 12 amino acids. V was trimmed by 5 bases and J by 2 bases, leaving 6 bases between them. The germline CDR1 and CDR2 sequences are LNHDA and SQIVND (reference sequence).

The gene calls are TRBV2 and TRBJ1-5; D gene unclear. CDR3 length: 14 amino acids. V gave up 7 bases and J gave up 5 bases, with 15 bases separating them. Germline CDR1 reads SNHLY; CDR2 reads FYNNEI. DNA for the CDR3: TGTGCCAGCAATCCCAGCTCCCAGGATCAGCCCCAGCATTTT. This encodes CASNPSSQDQPQHF.

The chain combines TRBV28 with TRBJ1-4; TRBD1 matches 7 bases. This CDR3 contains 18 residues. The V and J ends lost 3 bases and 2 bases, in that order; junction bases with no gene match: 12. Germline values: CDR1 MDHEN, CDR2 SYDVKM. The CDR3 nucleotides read TGTGCCAGCAGTTTCCGGGTTCGGACAGGACGGACTAATGAAAAACTGTTTTTT. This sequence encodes CASSFRVRTGRTNEKLFF. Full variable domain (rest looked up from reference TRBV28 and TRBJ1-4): DVKVTQSSRYLVKRTGEKVFLECVQDMDHENMFWYRQDPGLGLRLIYFSYDVKMKEKGDIPEGYSVSREKKERFSLILESASTNQTSMYLCASSFRVRTGRTNEKLFFGSGTQLSVL.

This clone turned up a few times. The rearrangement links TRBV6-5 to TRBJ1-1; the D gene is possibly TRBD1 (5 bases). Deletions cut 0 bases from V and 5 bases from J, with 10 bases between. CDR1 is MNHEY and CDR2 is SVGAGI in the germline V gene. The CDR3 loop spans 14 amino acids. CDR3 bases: TGTGCCAGCAGTTACTCGGCAGGGCGAACTGAAGCTTTCTTT. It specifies CASSYSAGRTEAFF.

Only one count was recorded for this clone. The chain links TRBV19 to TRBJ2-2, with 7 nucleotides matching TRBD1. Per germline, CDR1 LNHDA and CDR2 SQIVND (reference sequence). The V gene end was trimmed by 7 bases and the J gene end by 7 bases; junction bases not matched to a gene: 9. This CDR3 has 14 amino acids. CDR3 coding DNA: TGTGCCAGTACAAACAGGGGCACCGGCGGGGAGCTGTTTTTT. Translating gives CASTNRGTGGELFF.

The CDR3 is CASSPGGGATDTQYF. CDR3 sequence (DNA): TGTGCCAGCAGCCCAGGCGGGGGGGCGACAGATACGCAGTATTTT. The rearrangement links TRBV7-2 to TRBJ2-3, with 9 bases lining up with TRBD2. The CDR3 is made up of 15 amino acids. Germline-derived CDR1 and CDR2 are SGHTA and FQGNSA. Germline trimming cut 5 bases from V and 3 bases from J; bases unmatched to any gene: 6.

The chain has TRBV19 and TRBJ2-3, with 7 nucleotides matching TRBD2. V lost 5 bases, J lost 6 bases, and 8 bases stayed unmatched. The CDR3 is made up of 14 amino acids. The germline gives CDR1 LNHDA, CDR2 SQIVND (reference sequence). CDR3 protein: CASSGAGAWDTQYF. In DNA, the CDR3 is TGTGCCAGTAGTGGGGCGGGAGCATGGGATACGCAGTATTTT.

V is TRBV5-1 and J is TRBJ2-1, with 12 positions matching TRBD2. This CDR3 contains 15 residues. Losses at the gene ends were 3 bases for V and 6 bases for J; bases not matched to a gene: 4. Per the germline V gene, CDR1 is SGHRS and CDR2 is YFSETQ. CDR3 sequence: CASSSSSGGANEQFF. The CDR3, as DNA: TGCGCCAGCAGCTCATCTAGCGGGGGGGCCAATGAGCAGTTCTTC.